Listed here are 21 T cell receptor beta chains from one sample, sequenced in a study of shared clonotypes between healthy human individuals. TCRdb's copy holds only in-frame clones and misses some; the assay was immunoSEQ multiplex PCR. The sample lists about 1.1 million clones, 60% to 80% occurring once. What was sequenced was memory CD4+ T cells from PBMCs. Documented subset: CD45RA-negative fraction. All receptors derive from a young man in good health. Some clones in this sample may be carry-over from other donors' samples.

This clone turned up a few times. The rearrangement uses TRBV9 and TRBJ2-7; D uncertain. CDR1 and CDR2 from the germline V gene are SGDLS and YYNGEE. The CDR3 covers 14 residues. V was trimmed by 3 bases and J by 2 bases, leaving 12 bases between them. This CDR3 is CASSERHSTYEQYF. In nucleotides, the CDR3 is TGTGCCAGCAGCGAGAGGCACTCAACCTACGAGCAGTACTTC.

CDR3 bases: TGCAGCGTTTTCTCCGGGACTAGCGGGAGTGTGGCGTACGAGCAGTACTTC. Its translation is CSVFSGTSGSVAYEQYF. This chain links TRBV29-1 with TRBJ2-7; 14 bases line up with TRBD2. With 5 bases clipped from V and 4 bases from J, the junction kept 13 bases outside the gene matches. The CDR3 contains 17 residues. Germline CDR1 and CDR2: SQVTM and ANQGSEA.

This clone was counted once. The chain combines TRBV27 with TRBJ2-2; a possible D gene is TRBD2 (5 bases). The germline gives CDR1 MNHEY, CDR2 SMNVEV (reference sequence). Trimming left V 3 bases short and J 6 bases short, with 14 bases between. CDR3 size: 15 residues. The DNA for the CDR3 is TGTGCCAGCAGTTTGTTTGCGGGCATGGCCGGGGAGCTGTTTTTT. Amino acid sequence: CASSLFAGMAGELFF.

The chain carries TRBV28 and TRBJ2-7; TRBD1 matches 9 bases. This CDR3 has 14 amino acids. Trimming at V came to 5 bases and at J to 6 bases, leaving 8 bases not matched to a gene. Germline CDR1 MDHEN, CDR2 SYDVKM. The CDR3 is CASSTGTGFREQYF. The CDR3 DNA sequence: TGTGCCAGCAGTACCGGGACAGGGTTTCGCGAGCAGTACTTC.

The chain links TRBV7-9 to TRBJ2-7; 7 nucleotides match TRBD2. With V trimmed by 1 base and J by 2 bases, 5 bases remained unmatched. CDR1 and CDR2 (germline): SEHNR, FQNEAQ (reference sequence). The CDR3 contains 15 residues. This CDR3 reads CASSLGVGGTYEQYF. The CDR3, as DNA: TGTGCCAGCAGCTTAGGAGTCGGGGGGACCTACGAGCAGTACTTC.

With regard to this clone: The CDR3 does not close with the conserved phenylalanine or tryptophan, likely indicating a read error. The DNA is left out, because the CDR3 cannot be placed on it with certainty; the CDR3 is given as TCRdb lists it. This chain links TRBV4-1 with TRBJ2-7; the table calls TRBD2, which could not be checked here. Germline CDR1 and CDR2: MGHRA and YSYEKL. The CDR3 has 9 amino acids, counting both end residues. CDR3 protein: CASSPTSLR.

This sequence joins TRBV7-8 and TRBJ1-3; the match to TRBD1 covers 8 bases. Trimming cost V 5 bases and J 0 bases; bases outside gene matches: 6. The germline CDR1 and CDR2 sequences are SGHVS and FQNEAQ. There are 16 residues in the CDR3. The CDR3, as DNA: TGTGCCAGCAGCCAGACAGGGGCGAACTCTGGAAACACCATATATTTT. This encodes CASSQTGANSGNTIYF.

This rearrangement joins TRBV6-6 to TRBJ2-7; maybe TRBD1 (5 bases). Germline V CDR1 and CDR2: MNHNY, SVGAGI (reference sequence). Trimming pared 5 bases from V and 6 bases from J, leaving 17 bases between. CDR3 length: 14 amino acids. The CDR3 region is CASSTRSWGSEQYF. CDR3 in DNA: TGTGCCAGCAGTACCAGATCATGGGGCAGCGAGCAGTACTTC.

This clone was detected only a few times. Additional DNA sequences in this sample encode the identical CDR3. This chain uses TRBV20-1 with TRBJ2-7; D call uncertain. Germline-derived CDR1 and CDR2 are DFQATT and SNEGSKA (reference sequence). The CDR3 covers 11 residues. Trimming cost V 3 bases and J 3 bases, with 6 bases left between them. CDR3 sequence: CSASPSYEQYF. The CDR3 DNA sequence: TGCAGTGCTAGTCCCAGCTACGAGCAGTACTTC.

Only a few counts were recorded for this clone. The V gene is TRBV30, the J gene TRBJ1-5, with D unresolved. Germline CDR1 and CDR2: GTSNPN and SVGIG (reference sequence). V dropped 1 base and J dropped 2 bases, with 18 bases sitting between them. The CDR3 has 17 amino acids. CDR3 loop: CAWSALPLLSGNQPQHF. The CDR3 DNA follows: TGTGCCTGGAGTGCCCTTCCCCTTCTTTCTGGCAATCAGCCCCAGCATTTT. Together with reference TRBV30 and TRBJ1-5, the CDR3 gives the full variable domain: SQTIHQWPATLVQPVGSPLSLECTVEGTSNPNLYWYRQAAGRGLQLLFYSVGIGQISSEVPQNLSASRPQDRQFILSSKKLLLSDSGFYLCAWSALPLLSGNQPQHFGDGTRLSIL.

In its sample, this clone was seen once. The chain is built from TRBV28 and TRBJ2-3; tentative D call: TRBD1 (5 bases). Germline-derived CDR1 and CDR2 are MDHEN and SYDVKM. V was clipped by 6 bases and J by 3 bases, with 16 bases between them. The CDR3 is made up of 15 amino acids. The CDR3 reads CASSGQASGTDTQYF. In nucleotides, the CDR3 is TGTGCCAGCAGCGGACAAGCCTCTGGGACAGATACGCAGTATTTT.

J is TRBJ1-5 and V is TRBV28; 9 nucleotides align to TRBD1. With 6 bases clipped from V and 9 bases from J, the junction kept 9 bases outside the gene matches. This CDR3 is built from 14 residues. CDR1 is MDHEN, CDR2 SYDVKM, per germline. As DNA, the CDR3 is TGTGCCAGCAGCTCGGGACAGGGAGGCGGGCCCCAGCATTTT. Encoded protein: CASSSGQGGGPQHF.

The CDR3 is CASSIEASGRGTQYF. The CDR3 DNA sequence: TGTGCCAGTAGTATAGAGGCAAGCGGGAGAGGTACGCAGTATTTT. The chain employs TRBV19 and TRBJ2-3; TRBD2 aligns across 8 bases. Per the germline V gene, CDR1 is LNHDA and CDR2 is SQIVND (reference sequence). The CDR3 sequence is 15 residues long. Trimming at V came to 0 bases and at J to 8 bases, leaving 7 bases not matched to a gene.

The chain has TRBV10-1 and TRBJ2-3, with D maybe TRBD2 (5 bases). CDR3 length: 15 residues. CDR1 WNHNN and CDR2 SYGVQD come from the germline V gene (reference sequence). Deletions cut 0 bases from V and 2 bases from J, with 9 bases between. CDR3 in DNA: TGCGCCAGCAGTGAGTCTCTCGGGGACACAGATACGCAGTATTTT. It codes for CASSESLGDTDTQYF.

The chain joins TRBV5-1 to TRBJ2-3; TRBD2 agrees at 7 bases. Trimming at V came to 0 bases and at J to 0 bases, leaving 1 base not matched to a gene. Germline V CDR1 and CDR2: SGHRS, YFSETQ. This CDR3 comprises 15 residues. The chain's CDR3 is CASSLAGRSTDTQYF. The CDR3 nucleotides read TGCGCCAGCAGCTTGGCCGGGAGGAGCACAGATACGCAGTATTTT.

In this sample, this clone turned up once. It is likely a read error, because the conserved phenylalanine at the end of the CDR3 is missing. The chain has TRBV7-2 and TRBJ1-1; TRBD1 might be the D (6 bases). Deletions cut 6 bases from V and 7 bases from J, with 12 bases between. Germline CDR1 SGHTA, CDR2 FQGNSA. The CDR3 is made up of 12 amino acids. Here the CDR3 reads CASRGGGREAFL. The CDR3 DNA follows: TGTGCCAGCAGAGGTGGGGGGCGTGAAGCTTTCCTT.

The chain combines TRBV5-1 with TRBJ2-7; D not certain. V was clipped by 0 bases and J by 6 bases, with 22 bases between them. The CDR3 consists of 17 residues. The germline gives CDR1 SGHRS, CDR2 YFSETQ. The CDR3 coding sequence is TGCGCCAGCAGCTTGGTGACGACGTTAGGGTCCCCGGGCGAGCAGTACTTC. Residues: CASSLVTTLGSPGEQYF.

V usage is TRBV5-1 and J usage is TRBJ1-1, with TRBD1 matching 8 bases. Germline V CDR1 and CDR2: SGHRS, YFSETQ. Trimming took 0 bases from V and 2 from J; bases not matched to a gene: 9. The CDR3 runs 17 residues. The CDR3 region is CASSLGAGGVRNTEAFF. CDR3 nucleotides: TGCGCCAGCAGCTTGGGAGCAGGGGGCGTTCGCAACACTGAAGCTTTCTTT. Looking up the rest from reference TRBV5-1 and TRBJ1-1 gives the full variable domain: KAGVTQTPRYLIKTRGQQVTLSCSPISGHRSVSWYQQTPGQGLQFLFEYFSETQRNKGNFPGRFSGRQFSNSRSEMNVSTLELGDSALYLCASSLGAGGVRNTEAFFGQGTRLTVV.

The rearrangement uses TRBV29-1 and TRBJ2-1, with D possibly called TRBD1 or TRBD2 (6 bases each). Germline loops: CDR1 SQVTM, CDR2 ANQGSEA. The V gene lost 4 bases and the J gene lost 4 bases, with 23 bases spanning the gap. The CDR3 loop spans 17 amino acids. CDR3 coding DNA: TGCAGCGTTGTCGGGGCTGGGGGGCGGTTGCGGTACAATGAGCAGTTCTTC. This gives the protein CSVVGAGGRLRYNEQFF.

The gene calls are TRBV9 and TRBJ2-2; D not resolved. V was cut by 0 bases and J by 8 bases, with 14 bases left in between. Germline assignment: CDR1 SGDLS and CDR2 YYNGEE. This CDR3 is 15 amino acids long. This chain's CDR3 is CASSVAALPGGELFF. The CDR3 DNA follows: TGTGCCAGCAGCGTAGCTGCCCTTCCAGGAGGGGAGCTGTTTTTT.

The rearrangement uses TRBV6-1 and TRBJ1-4; D call uncertain. Germline CDR1 and CDR2: MNHNS and SASEGT. This CDR3 is 13 amino acids long. V lost 6 bases to trimming and J lost 5 bases, with 10 bases between them. The CDR3 DNA reads as TGTGCCAGCAGGACATTAGGGAATGAAAAACTGTTTTTT. Encoded protein: CASRTLGNEKLFF.